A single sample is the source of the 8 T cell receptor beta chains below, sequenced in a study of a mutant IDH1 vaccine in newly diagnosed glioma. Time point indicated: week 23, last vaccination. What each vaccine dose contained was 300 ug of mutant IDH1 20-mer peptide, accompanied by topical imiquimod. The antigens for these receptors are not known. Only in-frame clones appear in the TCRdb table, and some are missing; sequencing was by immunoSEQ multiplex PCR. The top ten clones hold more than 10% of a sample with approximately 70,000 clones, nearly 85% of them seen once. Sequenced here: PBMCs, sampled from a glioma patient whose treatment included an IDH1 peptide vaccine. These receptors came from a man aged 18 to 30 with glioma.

CDR3 sequence (DNA): TGTGCCAGCAGCCCCCGACAGGGGGCGCCCACTGAAGCTTTCTTT. This gives the protein CASSPRQGAPTEAFF. J is TRBJ1-1 and V is TRBV13; 10 nucleotides line up with TRBD1. There are 15 residues in the CDR3. V lost 5 bases and J lost 4; bases outside the gene matches: 7. Germline V gene lookup returns CDR1 PRHDT and CDR2 FYEKMQ (reference sequence).

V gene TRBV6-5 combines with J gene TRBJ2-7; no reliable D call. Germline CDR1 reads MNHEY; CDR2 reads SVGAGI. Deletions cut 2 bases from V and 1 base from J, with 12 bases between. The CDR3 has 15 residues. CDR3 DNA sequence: TGTGCCAGCAGTTACGGAGCTTGGGTGTCCTACGAGCAGTACTTC. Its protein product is CASSYGAWVSYEQYF.

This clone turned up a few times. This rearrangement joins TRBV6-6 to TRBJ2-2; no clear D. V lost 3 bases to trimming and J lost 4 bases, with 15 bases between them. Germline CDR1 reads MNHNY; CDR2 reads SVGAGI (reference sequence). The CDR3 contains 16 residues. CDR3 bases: TGTGCCAGCAGTTATAACCCTGAAGCTAGCACCGGGGAGCTGTTTTTT. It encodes CASSYNPEASTGELFF.

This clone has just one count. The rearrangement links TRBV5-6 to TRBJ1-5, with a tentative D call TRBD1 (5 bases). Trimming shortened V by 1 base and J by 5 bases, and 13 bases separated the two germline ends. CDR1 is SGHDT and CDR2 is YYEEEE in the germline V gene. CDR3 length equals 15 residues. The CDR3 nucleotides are TGTGCCAGCAGCTTGAAGAGACAGAATGATCAGCCCCAGCATTTT. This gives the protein CASSLKRQNDQPQHF.

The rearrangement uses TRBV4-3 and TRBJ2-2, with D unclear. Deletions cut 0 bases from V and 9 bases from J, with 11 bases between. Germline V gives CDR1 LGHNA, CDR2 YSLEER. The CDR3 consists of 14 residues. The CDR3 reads CASSQDVGGWELFF. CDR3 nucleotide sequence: TGCGCCAGCAGCCAAGATGTCGGTGGCTGGGAGCTGTTTTTT.

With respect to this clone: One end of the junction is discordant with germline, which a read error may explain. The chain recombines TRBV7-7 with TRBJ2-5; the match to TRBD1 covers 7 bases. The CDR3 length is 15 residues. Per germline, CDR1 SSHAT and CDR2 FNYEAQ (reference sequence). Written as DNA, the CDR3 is TGTGCTAGCAGCTTAGCCTGGGACAGACAAGAGACCCAGTACTTC. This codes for CASSLAWDRQETQYF. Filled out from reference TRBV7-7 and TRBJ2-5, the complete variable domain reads GAGVSQSPRYKVTKRGQDVTLRCDPISSHATLYWYQQALGQGPEFLTYFNYEAQPDKSGLPSDRFSAERPEGSISTLTIQRTEQRDSAMYRCASSLAWDRQETQYFGPGTRLLVL.

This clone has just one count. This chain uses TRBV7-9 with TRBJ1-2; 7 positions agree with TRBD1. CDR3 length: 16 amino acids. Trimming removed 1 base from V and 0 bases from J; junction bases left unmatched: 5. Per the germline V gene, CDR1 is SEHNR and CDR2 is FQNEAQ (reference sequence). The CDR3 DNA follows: TGTGCCAGCAGCTTAGGAACAGGGGTACCTAACTATGGCTACACCTTC. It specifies CASSLGTGVPNYGYTF.

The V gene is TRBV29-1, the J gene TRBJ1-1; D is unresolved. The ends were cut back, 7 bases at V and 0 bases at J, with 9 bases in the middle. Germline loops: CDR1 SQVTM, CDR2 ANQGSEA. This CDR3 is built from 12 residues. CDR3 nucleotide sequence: TGCAGCGCCCGTAATATGAACACTGAAGCTTTCTTT. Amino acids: CSARNMNTEAFF.